This is a list of T cell receptor beta chains from one sample in a study of cytomegalovirus exposure and HLA in healthy donors. Profiling relied on immunoSEQ multiplex PCR, and the TCRdb table lists in-frame clones only, not all of them. The sample holds about 140,000 clones, roughly four fifths seen once. The sample taken for sequencing was PBMCs. All receptors derive from a man younger than 30 in good health and CMV-seropositive. CDR3s include the opening cysteine and the closing phenylalanine or tryptophan. A D gene is named only where the DNA matches it firmly. Clone sizes are given selectively: once, few, many, or a class where the clone is expanded.

TGTGCCAGCAGTGAAGCGCGAGTCCGAAGAAATGAAAAACTGTTTTTT,CASSEARVRRNEKLFF,TRBV2,once,-,TRBJ1-4
TGTGCCAGCAGTGCCCAGACAGGGGGCAGCTTTGGCTACACCTTC,CASSAQTGGSFGYTF,TRBV28,-,TRBD1,TRBJ1-2
TGCGCCAGCAGCCCGTGGGGTACAGGGGAAGAGGGGCAGTACTTC,CASSPWGTGEEGQYF,TRBV5-1,-,TRBD1,TRBJ2-7
TGCGCCAGCAGCCCGGGACTAGCGGGAGTGTCCTACGAGCAGTACTTC,CASSPGLAGVSYEQYF,TRBV5-1,-,TRBD2,TRBJ2-7
TGTGCCATCAGTGAGTCCTCAGGGGGTGGCCATCAGCCCCAGCATTTT,CAISESSGGGHQPQHF,TRBV10-3,few,TRBD1,TRBJ1-5
TGCAGCGCCCCTAGCGCCTTCCAAGAGACCCAGTACTTC,CSAPSAFQETQYF,TRBV29-1,few,-,TRBJ2-5
TGTGCCAGTAGCCGTGACAGGGTTAGAAGCTACACCTTC,CASSRDRVRSYTF,TRBV19,-,TRBD1,TRBJ1-2
TGTGCCAGCAGTAATCAACCAGGGACAGCATATGGCTACACCTTC,CASSNQPGTAYGYTF,TRBV2,-,TRBD1,TRBJ1-2
TGTGCCAGCAGCGAGACAGGGGTTGAGCAGTACTTC,CASSETGVEQYF,TRBV28,few,TRBD1,TRBJ2-7
TGTGCCAGCAGTTTGTCGGACAGGATAGAGACCCAGTACTTC,CASSLSDRIETQYF,TRBV28,-,TRBD1,TRBJ2-5
TGTGCCAGCATCAGCGGCAGGGGACGATCAATACCCTACGAGCAGTACTTC,CASISGRGRSIPYEQYF,TRBV27,-,-,TRBJ2-7
TGCGCCAGCAGCCAAGCCGGACTAGCGGGAGGCACAGATACGCAGTATTTT,CASSQAGLAGGTDTQYF,TRBV4-1,-,TRBD2,TRBJ2-3
TGTGCCAGCAGCGTAGGGGGACTAGCGCCAGATACGCAGTATTTT,CASSVGGLAPDTQYF,TRBV9,once,TRBD2,TRBJ2-3
TGTGCCAGCAGCTATGATCTCTACGAGCAGTACTTC,CASSYDLYEQYF,TRBV28,-,-,TRBJ2-7
TGTGCCAGCAGCTTATTTGGGACAAAGAATGAAAAACTGTTTTTT,CASSLFGTKNEKLFF,TRBV7-3,-,-,TRBJ1-4
TGTGCCAGCATCCCCGGGTCCTCTGGAAACACCATATATTTT,CASIPGSSGNTIYF,TRBV6-6,-,-,TRBJ1-3
TGTGCCAGTAGTATATACCTCTGGACTGATACCGGGGAGCTGTTTTTT,CASSIYLWTDTGELFF,TRBV19,-,-,TRBJ2-2
TGCGCCAGCAGCCTGAAAACTAGCGGGAGTTTCTACGAGCAGTACTTC,CASSLKTSGSFYEQYF,TRBV5-1,-,TRBD2,TRBJ2-7
TGCGCCAGCAGCCCGGGACTAGCGAACTCCCCCCTAAGGGAGCAGTACTTC,CASSPGLANSPLREQYF,TRBV4-1,-,TRBD2,TRBJ2-7
TGTGCCAGCAGCCCGGTGGGAGACGGCGGCGGTACGCAGTATTTT,CASSPVGDGGGTQYF,TRBV7-6,-,-,TRBJ2-3
TGTGCCAGCAGTTTTCTGGACGGACAGGGGGGCTACACCTTC,CASSFLDGQGGYTF,TRBV27,-,TRBD1,TRBJ1-2
TGTGCCAGCAGTTACCGGGAACGCGCCTACGAGCAGTACTTC,CASSYRERAYEQYF,TRBV6-5,-,-,TRBJ2-7
TGTGCCAGCAGCATGTGGGTTAGCGGGACTCCTTCCTACGAGCAGTACTTC,CASSMWVSGTPSYEQYF,TRBV7-9,-,TRBD2,TRBJ2-7
TGCGCCAGCAGCCAAGGCCCAGGGGATTCCTATGGCTACACCTTC,CASSQGPGDSYGYTF,TRBV4-1,-,-,TRBJ1-2
TGCAGCGTTGAATTGGCGGGACTCCTCGAGCAGTACTTC,CSVELAGLLEQYF,TRBV29-1,once,-,TRBJ2-7
TGCGCCAGCAGCCTAGACGAGGGGGCATCGGGCGGCTACACCTTC,CASSLDEGASGGYTF,TRBV5-1,-,TRBD1,TRBJ1-2
TGCGCCAGCACCAGGGACAGTTACCAAGAGACCCAGTACTTC,CASTRDSYQETQYF,TRBV5-1,-,TRBD1,TRBJ2-5
TGCGCCAGCAGCTTGCGGACAGGGAACACCGGGGAGCTGTTTTTT,CASSLRTGNTGELFF,TRBV5-1,-,TRBD1,TRBJ2-2
TGTGCCAGAAGCTTAAGTGTGTCTCGGGCCAAAAACATTCAGTACTTC,CARSLSVSRAKNIQYF,TRBV5-3,-,-,TRBJ2-4
TGTGCCAGCAGCCCCGGTTCGACAGGTGGGTACGAGCAGTACTTC,CASSPGSTGGYEQYF,TRBV9,-,-,TRBJ2-7
TGCGCCAGCAGCTTAACTGGACAGGGGGCTAGCGAGCAGTACTTC,CASSLTGQGASEQYF,TRBV5-1,once,TRBD1,TRBJ2-7
TGTGCCAGCAACCAGCCGGGACTAGCTCGGGAGCAGTACTTC,CASNQPGLAREQYF,TRBV6-1,few,TRBD2,TRBJ2-7
TGTGCCAGCAGGAACCGGGACAGGGGTTCCGATGAGCAGTTCTTC,CASRNRDRGSDEQFF,TRBV6-5,once,TRBD1,TRBJ2-1